Presented here are 17 T cell receptor beta chains from one specimen sequenced in a study of memory CD4+ T cells and cytomegalovirus serostatus. Profiled with immunoSEQ multiplex PCR; TCRdb holds only in-frame clones, not every one. The table includes more than 35,000 clones, over 60% detected once. The sort gate was single viable CD3+CD4+CD8-CD45RO+ cells for memory CD4+ T cells. Sequenced: memory CD4+ T cells from blood. The receptors were gathered from an adult in good health and CMV-seronegative.

V usage is TRBV30 and J usage is TRBJ1-4, with TRBD1 matching 7 bases. Trimming at V came to 2 bases and at J to 7 bases, leaving 7 bases not matched to a gene. Germline V CDR1 and CDR2: GTSNPN, SVGIG (reference sequence). The CDR3 length is 14 residues. The CDR3 loop is CAWSLTGSFEKLFF. The CDR3 DNA sequence: TGTGCCTGGAGTTTGACAGGGTCCTTTGAAAAACTGTTTTTT.

The chain couples TRBV7-9 to TRBJ2-6, with 8 bases aligning to TRBD1. The V and J ends lost 2 bases and 2 bases, in that order; junction bases with no gene match: 11. Germline V lookup: CDR1 SEHNR, CDR2 FQNEAQ (reference sequence). This CDR3 region has 19 residues. DNA for the CDR3: TGTGCCAGCAGCTTAAGGGCCCCAGGGGGCTGGGCTGGGGCCAACGTCCTGACTTTC. This sequence encodes CASSLRAPGGWAGANVLTF.

This sequence joins TRBV29-1 and TRBJ2-3; 11 bases match TRBD2. The CDR3 is 16 residues long. Per germline, CDR1 SQVTM and CDR2 ANQGSEA. J was trimmed by 1 base and V by 3 bases; bases with no gene match: 6. DNA of the CDR3: TGCAGCGTTGAGGGTAGCGGGGGGGTAGGCACAGATACGCAGTATTTT. Protein: CSVEGSGGVGTDTQYF.

This clone was detected a few times. This chain uses TRBV7-9 with TRBJ2-1; maybe TRBD1 (6 bases). Per germline, CDR1 SEHNR and CDR2 FQNEAQ (reference sequence). The CDR3 spans 15 residues. V was cut by 2 bases and J by 4 bases, with 12 bases left in between. CDR3 sequence reads: CASSLRGTPYNEQFF. CDR3 nucleotides: TGTGCCAGCAGCTTACGAGGGACACCTTACAATGAGCAGTTCTTC.

The CDR3 nucleotides are TGTGCCAGCTCACCAGGGACAGGCATAGGGGGCAATCAGCCCCAGCATTTT. Its translation: CASSPGTGIGGNQPQHF. The genes are TRBV18 and TRBJ1-5, with 8 bases that match TRBD1. This CDR3 is 17 amino acids long. Germline CDR1 reads KGHSH; CDR2 reads LQKENI. With 2 bases clipped from V and 2 bases from J, the junction kept 8 bases outside the gene matches.

This sequence joins TRBV2 and TRBJ1-3; 7 bases align to TRBD1. Losses at the gene ends were 8 bases for V and 0 bases for J; bases not matched to a gene: 4. Germline CDR1 is SNHLY and CDR2 is FYNNEI. This CDR3 has 14 residues. The CDR3 nucleotides read TGTGCCAGCCGAACAGGGGTCTCTGGAAACACCATATATTTT. Protein sequence: CASRTGVSGNTIYF.

This clone occurred once. The gene calls are TRBV6-1 and TRBJ1-2, with 8 nucleotides matching TRBD1. The CDR3 has 13 residues. V lost 3 bases to trimming and J lost 8 bases; unmatched junction nucleotides: 5. Germline V lookup: CDR1 MNHNS, CDR2 SASEGT. The CDR3 DNA reads TGTGCCAGCAGTGACAGGGGGCGCGGAGGCTACACCTTC. Translated: CASSDRGRGGYTF.

The CDR3 DNA follows: TGCAGCGGTGCTATGGGGGGCTATGGCTACACCTTC. Residues: CSGAMGGYGYTF. The chain carries TRBV29-1 and TRBJ1-2, with TRBD1 as a possible D gene (5 bases). Trimming shortened V by 7 bases and J by 4 bases, and 13 bases separated the two germline ends. Germline V gene data show CDR1 as SQVTM and CDR2 as ANQGSEA. This CDR3 has 12 residues.

The V gene is TRBV2, the J gene TRBJ1-6, with TRBD1 as a possible D gene (5 bases). V was shortened by 4 bases and J by 7 bases, with 11 bases between the two germline ends. Germline V lookup: CDR1 SNHLY, CDR2 FYNNEI. This CDR3 comprises 14 residues. CDR3 amino acids: CASSVRGGNSPLHF. The CDR3 region has the DNA TGTGCCAGCAGTGTTAGGGGTGGGAATTCACCCCTCCACTTT.

The rearrangement links TRBV5-8 to TRBJ2-7, with 13 bases identical to TRBD2. Looked up from germline, CDR1 is SGHTS and CDR2 is YDEGEE. This CDR3 is built from 16 residues. Trimming took 4 bases from V and 5 from J; bases not matched to a gene: 9. The CDR3 loop is CASSRAGLAGSHEQYF. The CDR3 region has the DNA TGTGCCAGCAGCCGGGCGGGACTAGCGGGGAGCCACGAGCAGTACTTC.

The chain couples TRBV5-5 to TRBJ2-1; D is uncertain. V lost 2 bases and J 5 bases, leaving 11 bases between the germline ends. The CDR3 runs to 14 residues. Germline assignment: CDR1 SGHKS and CDR2 YYEKEE (reference sequence). CDR3 DNA: TGTGCCAGCAGCTTTATAAGATTGGACAATGAGCAGTTCTTC. Protein: CASSFIRLDNEQFF.

The chain uses TRBV30 and TRBJ1-1; D gene uncertain. Germline assignment: CDR1 GTSNPN and CDR2 SVGIG (reference sequence). Trimming took off 3 bases at V and 0 bases at J, with 11 bases between the two ends. This CDR3 region has 14 residues. The CDR3 spells CAWRAGRMNTEAFF. The CDR3 DNA reads TGTGCCTGGAGGGCAGGTCGGATGAACACTGAAGCTTTCTTT.

This chain connects TRBV19 to TRBJ1-6, with a tentative D call TRBD1 (5 bases). CDR1 and CDR2 from the germline V gene are LNHDA and SQIVND (reference sequence). CDR3 size: 16 residues. V lost 1 base and J lost 7, with 14 bases in between. Here the CDR3 reads CASSIASQGGNSPLHF. The CDR3 DNA follows: TGTGCCAGTAGTATAGCTTCGCAGGGCGGGAATTCACCCCTCCACTTT. The full variable domain, in which reference TRBV19 and TRBJ1-6 provide the parts outside the CDR3, is DGGITQSPKYLFRKEGQNVTLSCEQNLNHDAMYWYRQDPGQGLRLIYYSQIVNDFQKGDIAEGYSVSREKKESFPLTVTSAQKNPTAFYLCASSIASQGGNSPLHFGNGTRLTVT.

The chain couples TRBV25-1 to TRBJ2-5; D unresolved. The germline V and J ends were trimmed by 4 bases and 1 base, with 7 bases remaining between them. Germline CDR1 MGHDK, CDR2 SYGVNS. The CDR3 contains 13 residues. CDR3 bases: TGTGCCAGCAGTGGGGCAGCCCAAGAGACCCAGTACTTC. Translated, it gives CASSGAAQETQYF.

V and J are TRBV5-4 and TRBJ2-3, with 10 bases lining up with TRBD2. Germline V gives CDR1 SGHNT, CDR2 YYREEE (reference sequence). The CDR3 loop spans 13 amino acids. V lost 7 bases, J lost 9 bases, and 8 bases stayed unmatched. The CDR3 nucleotides read TGTGCCAGCGTGAAGCGGGGGGGAGACACGCAGTATTTT. It is translated as CASVKRGGDTQYF.

CDR3 sequence (DNA): TGTGCCACAGAGACAGGGTGGACTAACTATGGCTACACCTTC. Its translation: CATETGWTNYGYTF. This chain connects TRBV6-1 to TRBJ1-2; TRBD1 matches at 7 bases. Germline loops: CDR1 MNHNS, CDR2 SASEGT. The ends lost 10 bases at V and 0 bases at J; junction bases unmatched: 8. The CDR3 sequence is 14 residues long.

This clone was picked up one time. The chain is built from TRBV5-1 and TRBJ2-3, with 12 nucleotides matching TRBD2. The CDR3 length is 17 residues. The trim removed 4 bases at V and 0 bases at J, leaving 6 bases unmatched. From germline, CDR1 is SGHRS and CDR2 YFSETQ. The CDR3 DNA reads as TGCGCCAGCAGCCTGGGACTAGCGGGTTCGAGCACAGATACGCAGTATTTT. This codes for CASSLGLAGSSTDTQYF. Full variable domain (outside the CDR3, taken from reference TRBV5-1 and TRBJ2-3): KAGVTQTPRYLIKTRGQQVTLSCSPISGHRSVSWYQQTPGQGLQFLFEYFSETQRNKGNFPGRFSGRQFSNSRSEMNVSTLELGDSALYLCASSLGLAGSSTDTQYFGPGTRLTVL.